The 29 T cell receptor beta chains below all came from one sample that was sequenced in a study of tumor and adjacent non-tumor tissue in lung cancer. The template was RNA from unsorted bulk tissue. A modified ARM-PCR protocol with three rounds of nested PCR amplified TCRbeta. From the multiplex PCR reads, TCRdb called clonotypes with MiXCR, one entry per CDR3 protein. The sample holds 90,000 to 130,000 distinct CDR3 sequences, over 75% seen once. The sequencing sample was made of lung tumor tissue. These receptors came from a man between 65 and 85 years old with non-small cell lung cancer.

The rearrangement joins TRBV19 to TRBJ2-3; no clear D gene. Germline V gene data show CDR1 as LNHDA and CDR2 as SQIVND (reference sequence). This CDR3 spans 14 amino acids. V lost 6 bases and J 6 bases, leaving 16 bases between the germline ends. CDR3 sequence: CASSSGLVQDTQYF. The DNA of the CDR3 is TGTGCCAGTAGCTCCGGGCTTGTACAGGATACGCAGTATTTT.

In the case of this clonotype: Compared with germline, one end of the junction differs, possibly owing to a read error. The V gene is TRBV4-1, the J gene TRBJ2-1; a weak D match, TRBD2 (6 bases). CDR1 and CDR2 from the germline V gene are MGHRA and YSYEKL. The CDR3 is 13 residues long. The CDR3 sequence is CGSSSGLYNEQFF. The CDR3 region has the DNA TGCGGCAGCAGCTCGGGACTTTACAATGAGCAATTCTTC.

Concerning this clonotype itself: The conserved closing phenylalanine or tryptophan is absent in this CDR3, likely reflecting a read error. Written as DNA, the CDR3 is TGTGACAGCAGTTTATTGACAGGGTTTGGCTATGGCTACACCACC. It specifies CDSSLLTGFGYGYTT. The genes are TRBV12-3 or TRBV12-4 and TRBJ1-2, with 7 bases aligning to TRBD1. This CDR3 contains 15 residues.

The chain links TRBV11-2 to TRBJ2-2; no definite D call. V was trimmed by 5 bases and J by 4 bases, leaving 14 bases between them. This CDR3 comprises 15 residues. Per germline, CDR1 SGHAT and CDR2 FQNNGV. DNA for the CDR3: TGTGCCAGCAGCCAAGGACGAACGGTCACCGGGGAGCTGTTTTTT. Amino acid sequence: CASSQGRTVTGELFF. Full variable domain (outside the CDR3, taken from reference TRBV11-2 and TRBJ2-2): EAGVAQSPRYKIIEKRQSVAFWCNPISGHATLYWYQQILGQGPKLLIQFQNNGVVDDSQLPKDRFSAERLKGVDSTLKIQPAKLEDSAVYLCASSQGRTVTGELFFGEGSRLTVL.

A word on this clonotype: One end of the junction does not line up with germline, which may come from a read error. The V call is TRBV10-1, the J call TRBJ2-2, with D unresolved. Germline V lookup: CDR1 WNHNN, CDR2 SYGVQD (reference sequence). The CDR3 extends over 15 amino acids. The CDR3 nucleotides read TGCGCCAGCAGTGTAGGGATGTCGAACACAGGGGAGCTGTTTTTT. Its protein product is CASSVGMSNTGELFF.

This clonotype has just one count. One base away lies a much larger clone, so this may be a sequencing read error. V gene TRBV20-1 combines with J gene TRBJ1-5; possible D gene TRBD1, 6 bases. The CDR3 spans 15 residues. Germline V gives CDR1 DFQATT, CDR2 SNEGSKA (reference sequence). V lost 1 base to trimming and J lost 10 bases, with 20 bases between them. CDR3 nucleotides: TGCAGTGCTAGAGCCACAGGGACGGGCCTTGCTCCCCAGCATTTT. Amino acids: CSARATGTGLAPQHF.

This clonotype has a count of ten or more. The chain carries TRBV20-1 and TRBJ2-1; 8 bases are shared with TRBD2. The trim removed 4 bases at V and 3 bases at J, leaving 11 bases unmatched. Germline assignment: CDR1 DFQATT and CDR2 SNEGSKA (reference sequence). The CDR3 runs to 16 residues. The CDR3 sequence: CSAIGGGPKGYNEQFF. For the CDR3, the DNA is TGCAGTGCTATAGGCGGGGGGCCGAAAGGCTACAATGAGCAGTTCTTC.

Only one count was recorded for this clonotype. The junction differs from germline at one of its ends, possibly a read error. The V gene is TRBV11-3, the J gene TRBJ1-1, with 7 bases aligning to TRBD1. The CDR3 extends over 16 amino acids. Germline V gives CDR1 SGHNT, CDR2 YENEEA. CDR3 amino acids: CVSTFRDRTLNTEAFF. The CDR3 DNA is TGTGTCAGCACCTTCAGGGACAGAACCCTGAACACTGAAGCTTTCTTT.

Notes on this clonotype: The final CDR3 position lacks the conserved phenylalanine or tryptophan, pointing to a likely read error. The chain uses TRBV29-1 and TRBJ2-3; possible D gene TRBD2, 6 bases. This CDR3 is 12 amino acids long. Looked up from germline, CDR1 is SQVTM and CDR2 is ANQGSEA. The CDR3 DNA sequence: TGCAGCGTTGGTGCCCCGGGGGATACTCAGTATATT. Translated: CSVGAPGDTQYI.

A word on this clonotype: This CDR3 is missing its conserved last phenylalanine or tryptophan, likely due to a read error. The chain couples TRBV29-1 to TRBJ2-7; maybe TRBD2 (6 bases). The CDR3 has 10 amino acids. Germline-derived CDR1 and CDR2 are SQVTM and ANQGSEA. The CDR3 reads CSAGSYEQYL. In DNA, the CDR3 is TGTAGCGCCGGGAGCTACGAGCAGTACTTA.

Worth noting for this clonotype: Its ends do not fully match the called genes, so a read error is possible. This chain links TRBV11-2 with TRBJ2-2; TRBD1 might be the D (5 bases). Germline CDR1 and CDR2: SGHAT and FQNNGV. CDR3 size: 14 residues. CDR3 in DNA: TGCGCCAGCAGCCTGGACAATCAGTCCGTGGAGCTGTTTTTT. The encoded protein is CASSLDNQSVELFF.

Points on this clonotype: No conserved phenylalanine or tryptophan is present at the end of the CDR3, so a read error is the likely explanation. This chain uses TRBV11-2 with TRBJ2-1; D unresolved. The CDR3 is made up of 11 amino acids. Per germline, CDR1 SGHAT and CDR2 FQNNGV. DNA of the CDR3: TGTGCCAGCAGCCCGAGCAATAAGCAGTTCCTC. Protein product: CASSPSNKQFL.

Notes on this clonotype: Because the CDR3 is missing its conserved closing phenylalanine or tryptophan, this is likely a read error. CDR3 nucleotide sequence: TGCAGCGTCATAGGGACAGGGGGTTCGACCGGGGAGCTGTTTCTT. Residues: CSVIGTGGSTGELFL. V usage is TRBV29-1 and J usage is TRBJ2-2; 11 bases align to TRBD1. Germline CDR1 is SQVTM and CDR2 is ANQGSEA. Trimming cost V 6 bases and J 5 bases; bases outside gene matches: 8. The CDR3 spans 15 residues.

About this clonotype: This may be a read error, as it is one base from a much larger clone. The gene calls are TRBV5-1 and TRBJ2-1; 8 nucleotides align to TRBD2. The CDR3 is 16 amino acids. From germline, CDR1 is SGHRS and CDR2 YFSETQ. After removal of 7 bases from V and 8 bases from J, the junction contained 17 bases not matched to a gene. CDR3 DNA: TGCGCCAGCGGCGTAAGACCCGGGACTAGTGGTGATGAGCAGTTCTTC. The encoded protein is CASGVRPGTSGDEQFF.

The rearrangement uses TRBV11-2 and TRBJ2-3, with D unclear. Per germline, CDR1 SGHAT and CDR2 FQNNGV. V was shortened by 10 bases and J by 0 bases, with 11 bases between the two germline ends. The CDR3 spans 13 residues. Here the CDR3 reads CATYRLSTDTQYF. In nucleotides, the CDR3 is TGTGCCACGTATCGTCTGAGCACAGATACGCAGTATTTT.

This clonotype rates as medium-sized. The chain employs TRBV5-6 and TRBJ2-4, with TRBD1 matching 10 bases. CDR3 length: 17 amino acids. The V segment lost 4 bases and the J segment 6 bases; nucleotides outside the gene matches: 13. Germline values: CDR1 SGHDT, CDR2 YYEEEE. The CDR3 sequence is CASSATGTGVVGNIQYF. Written as DNA, the CDR3 is TGTGCCAGCAGCGCTACCGGGACAGGGGTCGTTGGAAACATTCAGTACTTC.

Turning to this clonotype: A read error may produce the germline difference seen at one junction end. This chain connects TRBV11-2 to TRBJ2-3, with a weak D call TRBD1 (5 bases). Germline CDR1 is SGHAT and CDR2 is FQNNGV. This CDR3 contains 14 residues. In DNA form, the CDR3 reads TGTGCCAGCAGCCTAACCCCAGGGTCAAATATGCAATGTTTT. This encodes CASSLTPGSNMQCF.

With regard to this clonotype: The CDR3 ends on some other residue instead of the conserved phenylalanine or tryptophan, so this is likely a read error. The rearrangement links TRBV11-3 to TRBJ2-2; the D is unclear. CDR1 SGHNT and CDR2 YENEEA come from the germline V gene. This CDR3 is 13 amino acids long. Trimming stripped 8 bases from V and 6 bases from J, with 13 bases between. The CDR3 loop is CASGSAPPGELFY. The CDR3 DNA follows: TGTGCCAGCGGCTCAGCTCCCCCCGGGGAGCTGTTTTAT.

As for this clonotype: The junction departs from the called germline gene at one end, perhaps through a read error. The V gene is TRBV12-5, the J gene TRBJ1-5; possibly TRBD1 for D (5 bases). This CDR3 has 18 amino acids. The germline V gene has CDR1 LGHNT and CDR2 FRNRAP. CDR3 protein: CASSLVLSGPTDDQPQHF. The DNA for the CDR3 is TGTGCTAGTAGTTTGGTCTTATCGGGACCCACTGACGATCAGCCCCAGCATTTT.

About this clonotype: The junction and the germline gene differ at one end; a read error may be behind it. The V call is TRBV6-1, the J call TRBJ1-1; TRBD1 matches 9 bases. Germline V CDR1 and CDR2: MNHNS, SASEGT. CDR3 length equals 15 residues. The CDR3 DNA is TGTGCAAGCACCCAATGGGGACAGGGATGTTCTGAAGCTTTCTTT. Its protein product is CASTQWGQGCSEAFF.

A remark on this clonotype: The junction departs from germline at one end; a sequencing error may be responsible. J is TRBJ1-1 and V is TRBV12-3 or TRBV12-4; no clear D. This CDR3 spans 15 amino acids. CDR3 bases: TGTGTCAGCAGTTACTCCGGGATGGGGAACACTGAAGCTCTGTTT. Translated, it gives CVSSYSGMGNTEALF.

As regards this clonotype: One junction end disagrees with the germline gene, perhaps due to a read error. The chain is built from TRBV11-2 and TRBJ2-3; D is undetermined. Per germline, CDR1 SGHAT and CDR2 FQNNGV. The CDR3 covers 13 residues. The CDR3 DNA is TGTGCCACATTTGGTCGGAGCACAGATACGCGGTATTTT. It yields the protein CATFGRSTDTRYF.

A word on this clonotype: A junction boundary mismatches the germline segment, possibly from a read error. The V and J genes are TRBV29-1 and TRBJ2-5; perhaps TRBD1 as D (5 bases). The CDR3 totals 13 residues. CDR1 and CDR2 from the germline V gene are SQVTM and ANQGSEA. The CDR3 sequence is CSVADRFHETQYF. The DNA of the CDR3 is TGCAGCGTGGCCGACAGATTCCATGAGACCCAATACTTC.

Details on this clonotype: The conserved phenylalanine or tryptophan normally closing the CDR3 is absent here, so this likely arose from a read error. The V call is TRBV6-6, the J call TRBJ2-7; D perhaps matches TRBD2 (5 bases). The CDR3 has 16 residues. Germline-derived CDR1 and CDR2 are MNHNY and SVGAGI (reference sequence). Trimming removed 5 bases at V and 3 bases at J, with 20 bases between. CDR3 protein: CASSKTGIGLFYEQYI. In DNA form, the CDR3 reads TGTGCCAGCAGTAAGACCGGGATAGGACTCTTCTACGAGCAGTACATC.

Comments on this clonotype: A read error is likely, as this CDR3 ends without the conserved phenylalanine or tryptophan. V is TRBV6-5 and J is TRBJ2-7, with 7 bases aligning to TRBD2. This CDR3 region has 17 residues. The V gene's germline CDR1 is MNHEY and CDR2 SVGAGI. DNA of the CDR3: TGTGCCAGCATGCGACTAGCCGGCGGGACGATCTCCTACGACCAGTACCTC. Translated, it gives CASMRLAGGTISYDQYL.

This chain links TRBV6-5 with TRBJ1-2; possible D gene TRBD1, 6 bases. The germline V and J ends were trimmed by 5 bases and 10 bases, with 23 bases remaining between them. The CDR3 runs to 15 residues. Germline V gene sequence: CDR1 MNHEY, CDR2 SVGAGI. In DNA, the CDR3 is TGTGCCAGCAGTGCTACAGGGATGGGCACTTATTACTACACCTTC. This translates into CASSATGMGTYYYTF.

The rearrangement uses TRBV20-1 and TRBJ1-2; tentative D call: TRBD1 (5 bases). With 3 bases removed from V and 11 bases from J, the gap between germline ends came to 10 bases. CDR3 length equals 10 residues. CDR1 and CDR2 from the germline V gene are DFQATT and SNEGSKA (reference sequence). The CDR3 DNA follows: TGCAGTGCTAGTAATGGGGGTTACACCTTC. Amino acid sequence: CSASNGGYTF.

This chain uses TRBV6-2 or TRBV6-3 with TRBJ2-7; 8 nucleotides line up with TRBD1. The CDR3 is 15 amino acids. V was clipped by 3 bases and J by 7 bases; unmatched bases: 11. The germline CDR1 and CDR2 sequences are MNHEY and SVGEGT. The CDR3 here is CASSYGDRSLHEQYF. For the CDR3, the DNA is TGTGCCAGCAGTTATGGGGACAGGAGTCTTCATGAGCAGTACTTC.

Remarks on this clonotype: A much bigger clone sits one base away, suggesting this may be a read error. The chain is built from TRBV20-1 and TRBJ2-7; D is ambiguous. V was clipped by 4 bases and J by 3 bases, with 13 bases between them. The CDR3 runs to 13 residues. Germline CDR1 and CDR2: DFQATT and SNEGSKA (reference sequence). For the CDR3, the DNA is TGCAGTGCTATAAGTCAGGCATACTACGAGCAGTACTTC. It yields the protein CSAISQAYYEQYF.